This T cell receptor beta chain emerged from a study of cytomegalovirus exposure and HLA in healthy donors. Study at large: In terms of ancestry, the Caucasian-associated cluster contained roughly 81% of the approximately 380 genotyped donors. Study-level findings and limits: As a later analysis revealed, most CMV-associated TCR beta chains appeared HLA-restricted. Later analysis identified over 15,000 TCR beta sequences associated with HLA alleles, using a false discovery rate threshold of 0.05.

With regard to this clone: Its cognate antigen is unknown.

Primers included in the PCR were 60 Vbeta and 13 Jbeta primers. Assay used: immunoSEQ multiplex PCR; TCRdb lists only in-frame clones, some missing. This sample has about 200,000 clones, with about 79% found just once. This CDR3 is 12 amino acids long. V was shortened by 0 bases and J by 8 bases, with 7 bases between the two germline ends. Germline V gives CDR1 SGHTA, CDR2 FQGNSA. The specimen was PBMCs. This rearrangement joins TRBV7-2 to TRBJ1-2; a possible D gene is TRBD1 (5 bases). This receptor was identified in a boy aged 2 to 10 in good health and CMV-seronegative. The CDR3 protein is CASSLARGGYTF. The CDR3 nucleotides are TGTGCCAGCAGCTTAGCTCGGGGGGGCTACACCTTC.